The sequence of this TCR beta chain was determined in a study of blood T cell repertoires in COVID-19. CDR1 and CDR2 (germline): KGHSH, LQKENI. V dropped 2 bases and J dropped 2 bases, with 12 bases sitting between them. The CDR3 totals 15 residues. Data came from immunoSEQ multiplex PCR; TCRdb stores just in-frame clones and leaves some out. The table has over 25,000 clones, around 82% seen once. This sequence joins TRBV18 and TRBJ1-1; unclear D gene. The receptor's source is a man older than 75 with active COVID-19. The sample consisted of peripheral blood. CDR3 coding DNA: TGTGCCAGCTCACCAAAGAGCAATCTAAACACTGAAGCTTTCTTT. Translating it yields CASSPKSNLNTEAFF.